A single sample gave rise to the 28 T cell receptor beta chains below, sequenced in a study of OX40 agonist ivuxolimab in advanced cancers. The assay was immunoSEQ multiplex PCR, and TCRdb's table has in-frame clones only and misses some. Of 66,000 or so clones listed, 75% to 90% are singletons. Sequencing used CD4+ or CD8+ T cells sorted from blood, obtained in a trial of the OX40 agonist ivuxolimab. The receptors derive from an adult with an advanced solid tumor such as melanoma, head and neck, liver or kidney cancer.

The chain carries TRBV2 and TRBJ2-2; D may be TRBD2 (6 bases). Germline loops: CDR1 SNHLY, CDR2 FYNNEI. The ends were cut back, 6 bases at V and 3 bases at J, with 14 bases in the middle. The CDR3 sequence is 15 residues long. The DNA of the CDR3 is TGTGCCAGCAGGGGACGGGACTCTTACACCGGGGAGCTGTTTTTT. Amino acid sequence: CASRGRDSYTGELFF.

The CDR3 bases are TGTGCCAGCAGCTTAGGACAGGTGAATGGCTACACCTTC. It translates to CASSLGQVNGYTF. V is TRBV28 and J is TRBJ1-2; 7 positions match TRBD1. The germline V gene has CDR1 MDHEN and CDR2 SYDVKM. The CDR3 has 13 residues. The V and J ends lost 6 bases and 6 bases, in that order; junction bases with no gene match: 7.

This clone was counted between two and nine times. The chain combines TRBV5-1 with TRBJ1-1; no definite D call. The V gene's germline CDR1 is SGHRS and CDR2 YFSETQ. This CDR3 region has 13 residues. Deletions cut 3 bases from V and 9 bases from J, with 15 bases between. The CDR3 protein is CASSSAEPKQAFF. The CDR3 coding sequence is TGCGCCAGCAGCTCGGCCGAACCGAAACAAGCTTTCTTT.

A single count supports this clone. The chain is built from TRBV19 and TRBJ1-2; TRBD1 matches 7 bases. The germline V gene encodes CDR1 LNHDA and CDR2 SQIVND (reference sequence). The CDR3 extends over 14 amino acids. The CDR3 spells CASRLQGGNYGYTF. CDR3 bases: TGTGCATCTAGATTGCAGGGGGGAAACTATGGCTACACCTTC.

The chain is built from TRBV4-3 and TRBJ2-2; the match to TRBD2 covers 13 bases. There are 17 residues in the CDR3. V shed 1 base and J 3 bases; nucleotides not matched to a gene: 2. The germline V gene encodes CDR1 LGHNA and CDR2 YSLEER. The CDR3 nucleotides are TGCGCCAGCAGCCAAGTGGGACTAGCGGGGTACACCGGGGAGCTGTTTTTT. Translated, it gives CASSQVGLAGYTGELFF.

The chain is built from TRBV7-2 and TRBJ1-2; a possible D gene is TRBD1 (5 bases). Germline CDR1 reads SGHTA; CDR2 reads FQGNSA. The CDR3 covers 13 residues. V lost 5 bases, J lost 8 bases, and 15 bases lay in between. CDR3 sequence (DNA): TGTGCCAGCAGCCAACAGGTCTCGGGGGGCTACACCTTC. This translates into CASSQQVSGGYTF.

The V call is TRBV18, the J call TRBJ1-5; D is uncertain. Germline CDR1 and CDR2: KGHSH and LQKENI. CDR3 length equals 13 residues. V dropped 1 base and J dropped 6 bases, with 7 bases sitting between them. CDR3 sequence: CASSPQRAQPQHF. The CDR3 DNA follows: TGTGCCAGCTCACCACAGAGGGCTCAGCCCCAGCATTTT.

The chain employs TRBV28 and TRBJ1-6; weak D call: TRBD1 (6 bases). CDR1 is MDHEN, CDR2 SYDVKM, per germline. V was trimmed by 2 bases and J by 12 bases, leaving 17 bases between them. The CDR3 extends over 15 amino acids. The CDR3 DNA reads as TGTGCCAGCAGTTTAGAGTACGGGGGGACAATACCCCTCCACTTT. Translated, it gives CASSLEYGGTIPLHF.

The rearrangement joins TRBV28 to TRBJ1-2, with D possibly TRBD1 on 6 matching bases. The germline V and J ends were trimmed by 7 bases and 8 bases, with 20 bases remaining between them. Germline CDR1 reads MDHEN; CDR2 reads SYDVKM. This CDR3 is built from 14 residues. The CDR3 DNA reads TGTGCCAGCATCCCCCAGGACAGTATCGGGGGCTACACCTTC. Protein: CASIPQDSIGGYTF.

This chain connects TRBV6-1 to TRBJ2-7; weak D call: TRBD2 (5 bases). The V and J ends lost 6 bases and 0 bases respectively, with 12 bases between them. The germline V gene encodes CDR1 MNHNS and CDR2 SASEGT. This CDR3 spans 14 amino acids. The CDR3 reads CASSNELDSYEQYF. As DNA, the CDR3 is TGTGCCAGCAGCAACGAACTAGACTCCTACGAGCAGTACTTC.

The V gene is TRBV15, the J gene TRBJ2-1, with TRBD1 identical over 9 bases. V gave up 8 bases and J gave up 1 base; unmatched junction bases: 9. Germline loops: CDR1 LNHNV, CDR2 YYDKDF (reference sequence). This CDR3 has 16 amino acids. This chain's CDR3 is CATVLWTGASYNEQFF. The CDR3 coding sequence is TGTGCCACCGTGCTATGGACAGGGGCGTCCTACAATGAGCAGTTCTTC.

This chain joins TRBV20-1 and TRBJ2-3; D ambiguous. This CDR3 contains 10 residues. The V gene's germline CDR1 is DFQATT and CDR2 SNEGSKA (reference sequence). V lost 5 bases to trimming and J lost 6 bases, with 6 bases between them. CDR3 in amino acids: CSAVEDTQYF. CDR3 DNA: TGCAGTGCTGTAGAGGATACGCAGTATTTT.

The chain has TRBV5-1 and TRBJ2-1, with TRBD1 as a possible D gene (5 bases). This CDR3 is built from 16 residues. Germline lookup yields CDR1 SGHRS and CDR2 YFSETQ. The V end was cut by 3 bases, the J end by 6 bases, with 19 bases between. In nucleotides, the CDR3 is TGCGCCAGCAGCTCGGACGTGGCAGGGATTAGCAATGAGCAGTTCTTC. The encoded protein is CASSSDVAGISNEQFF.

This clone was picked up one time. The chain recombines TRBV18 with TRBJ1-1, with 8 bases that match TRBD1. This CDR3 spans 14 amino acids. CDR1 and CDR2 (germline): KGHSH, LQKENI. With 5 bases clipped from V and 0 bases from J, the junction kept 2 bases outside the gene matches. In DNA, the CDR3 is TGTGCCAGCTCAGGACAGGGCATGAACACTGAAGCTTTCTTT. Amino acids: CASSGQGMNTEAFF. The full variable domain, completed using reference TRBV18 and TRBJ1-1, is NAGVMQNPRHLVRRRGQEARLRCSPMKGHSHVYWYRQLPEEGLKFMVYLQKENIIDESGMPKERFSAEFPKEGPSILRIQQVVRGDSAAYFCASSGQGMNTEAFFGQGTRLTVV.

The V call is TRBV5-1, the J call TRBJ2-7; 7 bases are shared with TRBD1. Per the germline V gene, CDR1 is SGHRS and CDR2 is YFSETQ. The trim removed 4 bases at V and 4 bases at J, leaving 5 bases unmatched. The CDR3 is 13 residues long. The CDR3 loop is CASSPDREYEQYF. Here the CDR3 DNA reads TGCGCCAGCAGCCCCGACAGGGAGTACGAGCAGTACTTC.

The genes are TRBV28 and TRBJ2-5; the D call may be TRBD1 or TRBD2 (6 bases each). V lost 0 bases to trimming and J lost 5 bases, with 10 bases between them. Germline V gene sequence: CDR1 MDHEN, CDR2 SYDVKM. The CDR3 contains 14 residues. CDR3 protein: CASSLWGGLETQYF. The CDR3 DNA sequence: TGTGCCAGCAGTTTATGGGGGGGCCTTGAGACCCAGTACTTC.

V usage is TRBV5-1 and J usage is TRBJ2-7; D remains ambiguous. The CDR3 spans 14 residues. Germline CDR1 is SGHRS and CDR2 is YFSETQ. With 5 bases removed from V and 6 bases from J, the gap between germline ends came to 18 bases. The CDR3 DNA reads TGCGCCAGCAGTTCTTTGGGCACATCTGTCGAGCAGTACTTC. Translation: CASSSLGTSVEQYF.

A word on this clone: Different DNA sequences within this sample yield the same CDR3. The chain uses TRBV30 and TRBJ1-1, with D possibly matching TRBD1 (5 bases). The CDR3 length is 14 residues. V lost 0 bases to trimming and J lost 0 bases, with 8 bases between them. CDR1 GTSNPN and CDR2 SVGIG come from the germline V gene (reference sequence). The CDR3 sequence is CAWSVWGLNTEAFF. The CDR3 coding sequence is TGTGCCTGGAGTGTTTGGGGACTGAACACTGAAGCTTTCTTT. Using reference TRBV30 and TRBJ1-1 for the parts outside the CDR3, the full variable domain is SQTIHQWPATLVQPVGSPLSLECTVEGTSNPNLYWYRQAAGRGLQLLFYSVGIGQISSEVPQNLSASRPQDRQFILSSKKLLLSDSGFYLCAWSVWGLNTEAFFGQGTRLTVV.

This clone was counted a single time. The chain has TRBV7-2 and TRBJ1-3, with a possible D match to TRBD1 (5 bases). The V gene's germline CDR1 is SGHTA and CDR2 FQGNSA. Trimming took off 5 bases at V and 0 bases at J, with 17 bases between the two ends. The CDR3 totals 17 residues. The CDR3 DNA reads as TGTGCCAGCAGCCCCCGGGCAGGGATCAGCTCTGGAAACACCATATATTTT. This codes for CASSPRAGISSGNTIYF.

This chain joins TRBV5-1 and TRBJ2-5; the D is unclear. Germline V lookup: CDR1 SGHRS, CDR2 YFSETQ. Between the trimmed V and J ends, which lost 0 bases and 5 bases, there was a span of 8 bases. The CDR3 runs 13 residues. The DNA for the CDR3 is TGCGCCAGCAGCTTGGCCAGCATGGAGACCCAGTACTTC. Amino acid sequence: CASSLASMETQYF.

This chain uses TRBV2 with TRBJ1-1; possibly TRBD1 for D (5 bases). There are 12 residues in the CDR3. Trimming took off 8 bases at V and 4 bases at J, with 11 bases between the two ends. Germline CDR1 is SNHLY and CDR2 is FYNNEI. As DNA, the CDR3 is TGTGCCAGCTTTTTGAGGGGCACTGAAGCTTTCTTT. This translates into CASFLRGTEAFF.

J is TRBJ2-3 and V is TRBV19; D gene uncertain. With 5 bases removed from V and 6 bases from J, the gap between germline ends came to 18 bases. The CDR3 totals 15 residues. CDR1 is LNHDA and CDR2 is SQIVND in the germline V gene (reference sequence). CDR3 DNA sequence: TGTGCCAGTAGTCCTTACGAACATTTTAAGGATACGCAGTATTTT. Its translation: CASSPYEHFKDTQYF. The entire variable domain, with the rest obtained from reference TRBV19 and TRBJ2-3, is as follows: DGGITQSPKYLFRKEGQNVTLSCEQNLNHDAMYWYRQDPGQGLRLIYYSQIVNDFQKGDIAEGYSVSREKKESFPLTVTSAQKNPTAFYLCASSPYEHFKDTQYFGPGTRLTVL.

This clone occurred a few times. As DNA, the CDR3 is TGTGCCAGCAGCGCGCTGGGACGTAAGAGCACTGAAGCTTTCTTT. Protein: CASSALGRKSTEAFF. The chain joins TRBV9 to TRBJ1-1; the D gene is possibly TRBD1 (5 bases). Germline-derived CDR1 and CDR2 are SGDLS and YYNGEE. The length of the CDR3 is 15 residues. With 3 bases removed from V and 4 bases from J, the gap between germline ends came to 16 bases. The full variable domain, in which reference TRBV9 and TRBJ1-1 provide the parts outside the CDR3, is DSGVTQTPKHLITATGQRVTLRCSPRSGDLSVYWYQQSLDQGLQFLIQYYNGEERAKGNILERFSAQQFPDLHSELNLSSLELGDSALYFCASSALGRKSTEAFFGQGTRLTVV.

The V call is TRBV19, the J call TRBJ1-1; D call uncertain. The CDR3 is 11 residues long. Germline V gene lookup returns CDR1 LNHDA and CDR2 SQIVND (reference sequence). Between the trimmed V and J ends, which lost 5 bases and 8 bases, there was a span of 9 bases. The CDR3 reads CASSSFLEAFF. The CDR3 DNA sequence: TGTGCCAGTAGTTCGTTTCTGGAAGCTTTCTTT.

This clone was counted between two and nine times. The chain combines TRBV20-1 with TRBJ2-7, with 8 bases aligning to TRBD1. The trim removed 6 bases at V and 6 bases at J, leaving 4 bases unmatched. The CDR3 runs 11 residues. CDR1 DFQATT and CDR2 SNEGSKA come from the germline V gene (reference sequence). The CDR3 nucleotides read TGCAGTGCCACAGACAGGGGCGAGCAGTACTTC. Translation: CSATDRGEQYF.

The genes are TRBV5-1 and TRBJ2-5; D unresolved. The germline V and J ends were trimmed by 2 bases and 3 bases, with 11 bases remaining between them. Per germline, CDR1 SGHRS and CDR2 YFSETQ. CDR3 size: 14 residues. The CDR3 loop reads CASSLRPTEETQYF. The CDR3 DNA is TGCGCCAGCAGCTTACGACCGACTGAAGAGACCCAGTACTTC. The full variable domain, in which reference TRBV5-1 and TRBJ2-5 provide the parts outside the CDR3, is KAGVTQTPRYLIKTRGQQVTLSCSPISGHRSVSWYQQTPGQGLQFLFEYFSETQRNKGNFPGRFSGRQFSNSRSEMNVSTLELGDSALYLCASSLRPTEETQYFGPGTRLLVL.

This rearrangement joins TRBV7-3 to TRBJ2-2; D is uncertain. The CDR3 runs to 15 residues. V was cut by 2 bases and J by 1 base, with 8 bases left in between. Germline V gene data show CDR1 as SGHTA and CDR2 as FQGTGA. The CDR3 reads CASSLGTGNTGELFF. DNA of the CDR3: TGTGCCAGCAGCTTAGGAACCGGGAACACCGGGGAGCTGTTTTTT.

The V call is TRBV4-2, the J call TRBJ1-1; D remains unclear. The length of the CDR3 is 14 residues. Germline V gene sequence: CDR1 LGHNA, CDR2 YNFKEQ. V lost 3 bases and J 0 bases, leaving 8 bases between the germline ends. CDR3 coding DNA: TGTGCCAGCAGCCAGGGTGACTTGAACACTGAAGCTTTCTTT. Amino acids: CASSQGDLNTEAFF.